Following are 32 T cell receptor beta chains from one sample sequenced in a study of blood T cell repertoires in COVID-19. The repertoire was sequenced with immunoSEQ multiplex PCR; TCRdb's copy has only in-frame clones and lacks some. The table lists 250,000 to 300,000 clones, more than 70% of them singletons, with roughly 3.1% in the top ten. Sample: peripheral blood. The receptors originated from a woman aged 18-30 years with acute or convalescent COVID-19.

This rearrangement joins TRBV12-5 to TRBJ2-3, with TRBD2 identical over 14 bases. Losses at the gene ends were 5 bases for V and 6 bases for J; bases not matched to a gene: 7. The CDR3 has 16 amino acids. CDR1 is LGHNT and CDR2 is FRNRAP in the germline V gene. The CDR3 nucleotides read TGTGCTAGTGGTCTTGGACTAGCGGGAGGCGGGGATACGCAGTATTTT. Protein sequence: CASGLGLAGGGDTQYF.

The CDR3 bases are TGTGCCAGCAGCCCCCGACGACACATGAACACTGAAGCTTTCTTT. Translated, it gives CASSPRRHMNTEAFF. V and J are TRBV7-9 and TRBJ1-1; unclear D gene. Trimming cost V 5 bases and J 0 bases, with 13 bases left between them. Germline V gene lookup returns CDR1 SEHNR and CDR2 FQNEAQ (reference sequence). The CDR3 is 15 amino acids.

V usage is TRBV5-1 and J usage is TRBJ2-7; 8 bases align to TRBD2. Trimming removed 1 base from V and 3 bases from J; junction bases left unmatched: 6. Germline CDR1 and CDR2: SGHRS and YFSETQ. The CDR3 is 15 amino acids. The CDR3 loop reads CASSLSGTRFYEQYF. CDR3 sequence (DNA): TGCGCCAGCAGCTTGAGCGGGACTAGGTTCTACGAGCAGTACTTC.

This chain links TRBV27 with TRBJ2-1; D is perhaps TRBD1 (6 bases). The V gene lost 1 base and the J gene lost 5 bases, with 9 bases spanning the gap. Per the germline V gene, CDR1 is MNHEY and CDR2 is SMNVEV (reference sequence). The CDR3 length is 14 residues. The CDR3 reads CASSLFAGDNEQFF. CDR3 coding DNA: TGTGCCAGCAGTTTATTTGCAGGGGACAATGAGCAGTTCTTC.

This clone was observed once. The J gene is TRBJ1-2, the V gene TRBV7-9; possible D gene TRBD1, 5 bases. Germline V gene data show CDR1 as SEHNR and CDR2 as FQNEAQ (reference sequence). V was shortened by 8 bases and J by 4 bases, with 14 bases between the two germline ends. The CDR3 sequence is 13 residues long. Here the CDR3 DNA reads TGTGCCAGCGCCACGGGGACTGGCTATGGCTACACCTTC. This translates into CASATGTGYGYTF.

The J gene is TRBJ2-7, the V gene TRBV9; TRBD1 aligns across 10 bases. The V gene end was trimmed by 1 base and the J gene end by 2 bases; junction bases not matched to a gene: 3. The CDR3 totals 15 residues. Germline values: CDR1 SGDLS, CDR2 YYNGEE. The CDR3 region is CASSVSGQGTYEQYF. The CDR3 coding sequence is TGTGCCAGCAGCGTATCGGGACAGGGGACCTACGAGCAGTACTTC. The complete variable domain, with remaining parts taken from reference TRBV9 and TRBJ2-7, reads DSGVTQTPKHLITATGQRVTLRCSPRSGDLSVYWYQQSLDQGLQFLIQYYNGEERAKGNILERFSAQQFPDLHSELNLSSLELGDSALYFCASSVSGQGTYEQYFGPGTRLTVT.

CDR3 amino acids: CASSYSSGTAVTGELFF. The CDR3, as DNA: TGTGCCAGCAGTTATTCGTCGGGGACAGCCGTCACCGGGGAGCTGTTTTTT. V gene TRBV6-9 combines with J gene TRBJ2-2, with TRBD1 matching over 7 bases. V gave up 0 bases and J gave up 4 bases; unmatched junction bases: 8. Per the germline V gene, CDR1 is MNHGY and CDR2 is SVAAGI. This CDR3 is 17 amino acids long.

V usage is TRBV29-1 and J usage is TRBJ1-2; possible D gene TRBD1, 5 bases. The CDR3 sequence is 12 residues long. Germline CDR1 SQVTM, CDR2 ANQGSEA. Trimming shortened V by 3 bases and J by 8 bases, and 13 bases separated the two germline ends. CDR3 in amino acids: CSVEGQGEGYTF. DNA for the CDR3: TGCAGCGTTGAGGGCCAGGGTGAAGGCTACACCTTC.

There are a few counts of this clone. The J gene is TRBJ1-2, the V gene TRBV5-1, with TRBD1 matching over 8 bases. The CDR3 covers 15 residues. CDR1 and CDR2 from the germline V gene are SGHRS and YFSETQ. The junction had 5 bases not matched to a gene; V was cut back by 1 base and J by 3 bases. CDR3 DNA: TGCGCCAGCAGCTTGACAGGGGGGGCTGACTATGGCTACACCTTC. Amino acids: CASSLTGGADYGYTF.

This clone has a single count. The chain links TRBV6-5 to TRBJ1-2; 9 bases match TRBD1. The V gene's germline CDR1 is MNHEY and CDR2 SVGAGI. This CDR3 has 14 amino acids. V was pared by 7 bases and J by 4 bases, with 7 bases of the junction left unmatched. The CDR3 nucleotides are TGTGCCAGCAAGGACAGGGGACTTAGCTATGGCTACACCTTC. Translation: CASKDRGLSYGYTF.

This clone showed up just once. CDR3 nucleotide sequence: TGTGCCAGCTCACCCGAGATAGATGGAGTCTACGAGCAGTACTTC. This gives the protein CASSPEIDGVYEQYF. The V gene is TRBV18, the J gene TRBJ2-7, with unresolved D. The CDR3 sequence is 15 residues long. V was pared by 3 bases and J by 3 bases, with 15 bases between. The germline V gene has CDR1 KGHSH and CDR2 LQKENI.

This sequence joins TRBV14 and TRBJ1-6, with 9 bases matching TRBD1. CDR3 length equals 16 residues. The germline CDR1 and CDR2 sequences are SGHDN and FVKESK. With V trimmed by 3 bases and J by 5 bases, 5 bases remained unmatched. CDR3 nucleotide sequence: TGTGCCAGCAGCCAGTGGACAGGGGACGATAATTCACCCCTCCACTTT. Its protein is CASSQWTGDDNSPLHF.

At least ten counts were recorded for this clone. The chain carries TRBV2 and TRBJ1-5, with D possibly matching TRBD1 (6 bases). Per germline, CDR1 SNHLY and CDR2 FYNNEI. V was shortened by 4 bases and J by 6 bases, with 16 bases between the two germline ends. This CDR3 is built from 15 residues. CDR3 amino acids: CASSGGQGWTQPQHF. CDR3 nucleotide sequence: TGTGCCAGCAGTGGGGGCCAGGGGTGGACTCAGCCCCAGCATTTT.

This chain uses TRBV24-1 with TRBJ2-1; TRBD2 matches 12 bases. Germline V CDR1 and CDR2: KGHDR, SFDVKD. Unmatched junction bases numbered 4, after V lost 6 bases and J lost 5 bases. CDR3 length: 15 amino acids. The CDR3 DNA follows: TGTGCCACCAGTCCAAGACTAGCGGGAGACAATGAGCAGTTCTTC. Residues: CATSPRLAGDNEQFF.

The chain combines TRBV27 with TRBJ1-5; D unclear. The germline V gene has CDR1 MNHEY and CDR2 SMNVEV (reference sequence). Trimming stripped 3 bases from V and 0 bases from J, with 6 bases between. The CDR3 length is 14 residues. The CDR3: CASSLRNSNQPQHF. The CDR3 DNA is TGTGCCAGCAGTTTGAGGAATAGCAATCAGCCCCAGCATTTT.

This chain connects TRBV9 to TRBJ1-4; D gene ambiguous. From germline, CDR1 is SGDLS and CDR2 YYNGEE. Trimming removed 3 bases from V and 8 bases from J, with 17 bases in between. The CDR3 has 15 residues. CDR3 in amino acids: CASSARGILQEKLFF. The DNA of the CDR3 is TGTGCCAGCAGCGCAAGAGGTATCTTGCAGGAAAAACTGTTTTTT.

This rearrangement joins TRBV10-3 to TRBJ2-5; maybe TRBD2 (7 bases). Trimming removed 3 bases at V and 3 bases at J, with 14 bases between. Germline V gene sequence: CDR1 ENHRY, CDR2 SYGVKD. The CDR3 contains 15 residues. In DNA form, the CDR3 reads TGTGCCATCAGTGATAGGGGGGGTAGCGAAGAGACCCAGTACTTC. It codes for CAISDRGGSEETQYF.

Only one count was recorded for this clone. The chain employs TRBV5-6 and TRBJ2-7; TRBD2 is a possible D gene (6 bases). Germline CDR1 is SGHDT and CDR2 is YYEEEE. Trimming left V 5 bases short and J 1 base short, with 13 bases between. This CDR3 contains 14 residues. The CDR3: CASSPRLGSYEQYF. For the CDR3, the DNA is TGTGCCAGCAGTCCAAGACTAGGGTCCTACGAGCAGTACTTC.

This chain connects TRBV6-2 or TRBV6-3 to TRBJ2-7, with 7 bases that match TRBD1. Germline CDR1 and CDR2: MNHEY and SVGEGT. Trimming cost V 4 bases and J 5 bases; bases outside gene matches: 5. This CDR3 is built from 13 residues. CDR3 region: CASSSRDSHEQYF. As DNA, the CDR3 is TGTGCCAGCAGTTCACGGGACAGCCACGAGCAGTACTTC.

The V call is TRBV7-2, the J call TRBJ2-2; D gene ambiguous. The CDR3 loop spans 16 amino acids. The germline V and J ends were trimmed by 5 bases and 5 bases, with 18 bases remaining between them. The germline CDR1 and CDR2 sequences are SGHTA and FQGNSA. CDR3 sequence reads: CASSKDGGSYTGELFF. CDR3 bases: TGTGCCAGCAGCAAAGACGGCGGTTCTTATACCGGGGAGCTGTTTTTT. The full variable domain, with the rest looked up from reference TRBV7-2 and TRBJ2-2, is GAGVSQSPSNKVTEKGKDVELRCDPISGHTALYWYRQSLGQGLEFLIYFQGNSAPDKSGLPSDRFSAERTGGSVSTLTIQRTQQEDSAVYLCASSKDGGSYTGELFFGEGSRLTVL.

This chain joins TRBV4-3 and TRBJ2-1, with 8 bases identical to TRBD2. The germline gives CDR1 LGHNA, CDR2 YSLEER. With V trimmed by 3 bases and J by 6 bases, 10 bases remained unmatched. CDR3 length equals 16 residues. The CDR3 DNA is TGCGCCAGCAGCCAGAGGGGACTAGGGAGGGCCAATGAGCAGTTCTTC. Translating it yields CASSQRGLGRANEQFF.

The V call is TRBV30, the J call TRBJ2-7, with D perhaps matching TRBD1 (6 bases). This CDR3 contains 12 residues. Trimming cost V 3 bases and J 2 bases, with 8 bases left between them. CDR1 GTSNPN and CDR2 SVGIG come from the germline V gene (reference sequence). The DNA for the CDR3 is TGTGCCTGGAGCGAGGGGGCCTACGAGCAGTACTTC. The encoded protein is CAWSEGAYEQYF.

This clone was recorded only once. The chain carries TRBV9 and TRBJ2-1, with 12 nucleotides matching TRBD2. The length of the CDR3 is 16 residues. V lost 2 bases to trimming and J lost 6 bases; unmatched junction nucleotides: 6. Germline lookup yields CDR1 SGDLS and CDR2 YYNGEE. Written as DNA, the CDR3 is TGTGCCAGCAGCGTCCAGGGGACTAGCGGGCCCAATGAGCAGTTCTTC. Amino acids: CASSVQGTSGPNEQFF.

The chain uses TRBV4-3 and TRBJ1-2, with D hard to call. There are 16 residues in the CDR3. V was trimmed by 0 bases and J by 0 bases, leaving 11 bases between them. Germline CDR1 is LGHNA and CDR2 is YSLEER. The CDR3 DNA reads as TGCGCCAGCAGCCAAGAAGGGAGCGTAACTAACTATGGCTACACCTTC. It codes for CASSQEGSVTNYGYTF.

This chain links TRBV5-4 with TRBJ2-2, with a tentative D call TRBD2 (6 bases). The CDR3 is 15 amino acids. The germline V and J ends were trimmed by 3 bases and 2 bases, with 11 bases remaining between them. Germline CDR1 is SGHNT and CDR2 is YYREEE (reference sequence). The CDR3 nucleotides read TGTGCCAGCAGCTGGGAGGACGGCAACACCGGGGAGCTGTTTTTT. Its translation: CASSWEDGNTGELFF.

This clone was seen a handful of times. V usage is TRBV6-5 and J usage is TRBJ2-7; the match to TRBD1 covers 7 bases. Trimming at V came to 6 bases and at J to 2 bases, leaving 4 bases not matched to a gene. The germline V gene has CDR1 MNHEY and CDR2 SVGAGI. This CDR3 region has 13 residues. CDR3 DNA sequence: TGTGCCAGCAGAACCGGGACAGCCTACGAGCAGTACTTC. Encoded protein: CASRTGTAYEQYF.

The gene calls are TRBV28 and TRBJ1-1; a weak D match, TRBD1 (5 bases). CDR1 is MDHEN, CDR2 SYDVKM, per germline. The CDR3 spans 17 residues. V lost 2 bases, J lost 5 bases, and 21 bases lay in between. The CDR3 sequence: CASSLVRAGLRETEAFF. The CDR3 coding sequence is TGTGCCAGCAGTTTAGTGAGGGCGGGACTACGGGAGACTGAAGCTTTCTTT.

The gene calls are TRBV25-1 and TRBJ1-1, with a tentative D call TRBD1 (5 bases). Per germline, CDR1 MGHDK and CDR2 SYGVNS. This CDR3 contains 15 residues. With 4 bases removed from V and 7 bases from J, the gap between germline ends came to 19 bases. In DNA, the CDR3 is TGTGCCAGCAGTGGACCCCAGGGTATTAGGGGTGAAGCTTTCTTT. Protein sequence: CASSGPQGIRGEAFF.

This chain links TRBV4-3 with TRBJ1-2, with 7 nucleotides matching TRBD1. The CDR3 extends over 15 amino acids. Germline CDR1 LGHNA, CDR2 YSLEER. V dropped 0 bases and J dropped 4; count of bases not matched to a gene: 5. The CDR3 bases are TGCGCCAGCAGCCAAGATGGGGACAGAAGCTATGGCTACACCTTC. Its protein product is CASSQDGDRSYGYTF.

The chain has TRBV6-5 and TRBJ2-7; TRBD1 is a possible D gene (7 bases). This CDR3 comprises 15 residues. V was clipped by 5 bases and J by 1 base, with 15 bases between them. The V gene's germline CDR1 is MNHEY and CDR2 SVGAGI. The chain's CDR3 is CASSPLQGTSYEQYF. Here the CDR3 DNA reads TGTGCCAGCAGTCCCCTACAGGGGACTTCCTACGAGCAGTACTTC.

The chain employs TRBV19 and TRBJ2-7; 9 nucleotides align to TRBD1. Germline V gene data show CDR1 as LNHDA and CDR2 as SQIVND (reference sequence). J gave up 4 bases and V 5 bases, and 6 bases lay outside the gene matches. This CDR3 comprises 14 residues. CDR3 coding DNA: TGTGCCAGTAGTTGGGGACAGGGCCGTTACGAGCAGTACTTC. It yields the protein CASSWGQGRYEQYF.

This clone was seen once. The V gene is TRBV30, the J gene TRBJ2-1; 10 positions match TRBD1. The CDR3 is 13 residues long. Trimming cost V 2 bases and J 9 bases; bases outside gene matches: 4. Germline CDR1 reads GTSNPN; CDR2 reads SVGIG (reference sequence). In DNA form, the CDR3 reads TGTGCCTGGAGTACCAGGACAGGGGGTGAGCAGTTCTTC. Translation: CAWSTRTGGEQFF.